Presented here are 23 T cell receptor beta chains from one specimen sequenced in a study of shared clonotypes between healthy human individuals. The method was immunoSEQ multiplex PCR; TCRdb's version includes in-frame clones alone and lacks a portion of them. In the table there are about 490,000 clones, around three quarters of which are singletons. The sample taken for sequencing was PBMCs. All receptors come from a woman in her forties in good health. Some clones in this sample may be carry-over from other donors' samples.

The gene calls are TRBV4-1 and TRBJ1-2; 11 nucleotides line up with TRBD1. With V trimmed by 3 bases and J by 4 bases, 7 bases remained unmatched. The CDR3 is made up of 16 amino acids. Per the germline V gene, CDR1 is MGHRA and CDR2 is YSYEKL. This CDR3 reads CASSQPGTGGIYGYTF. DNA for the CDR3: TGCGCCAGCAGCCAGCCCGGGACAGGGGGTATCTATGGCTACACCTTC.

This clone has only one observation. Here the CDR3 reads CAISEQGLSPSYEQYF. The CDR3 DNA reads as TGTGCCATCAGTGAGCAGGGCCTTAGTCCCTCCTACGAGCAGTACTTC. This chain uses TRBV10-3 with TRBJ2-7; the D gene is possibly TRBD1 (5 bases). Germline values: CDR1 ENHRY, CDR2 SYGVKD. V lost 2 bases and J lost 0, with 14 bases in between. CDR3 length: 16 residues.

On this clone: The junction differs from germline at one of its ends, possibly a read error. The chain recombines TRBV4-3 with TRBJ1-3, with TRBD1 as a possible D gene (5 bases). There are 13 residues in the CDR3. Germline CDR1 LGHNA, CDR2 YSLEER. The CDR3 here is CASSQERGSTIYF. The DNA for the CDR3 is TGCGCCAGCAGCCAAGAGAGGGGAAGCACCATATATTTT.

This chain connects TRBV28 to TRBJ2-5, with 11 positions matching TRBD2. This CDR3 has 16 residues. Germline V gene sequence: CDR1 MDHEN, CDR2 SYDVKM. With V trimmed by 5 bases and J by 2 bases, 7 bases remained unmatched. The CDR3 DNA sequence: TGTGCCAGCAGTCTGACTAGCGGGAACCTTCAAGAGACCCAGTACTTC. Its translation is CASSLTSGNLQETQYF.

This clone was picked up a small number of times. This chain links TRBV7-8 with TRBJ2-5; a weak D match, TRBD2 (6 bases). Trimming took 3 bases from V and 5 from J, leaving 13 bases between them. Germline V gene data show CDR1 as SGHVS and CDR2 as FQNEAQ. CDR3 length equals 14 residues. CDR3 DNA sequence: TGTGCCAGCAGCTTTAACCGGGGGAAGGAGACCCAGTACTTC. This codes for CASSFNRGKETQYF.

A single count supports this clone. The chain links TRBV5-8 to TRBJ1-5, with D unclear. V lost 4 bases, J lost 2 bases, and 16 bases lay in between. Germline V gene lookup returns CDR1 SGHTS and CDR2 YDEGEE. The CDR3 is 16 amino acids. This chain's CDR3 is CASSRTFHGGNQPQHF. The CDR3 DNA sequence: TGTGCCAGCAGCCGGACTTTTCATGGAGGCAATCAGCCCCAGCATTTT.

The rearrangement links TRBV5-5 to TRBJ1-4; 9 nucleotides agree with TRBD1. The CDR3 spans 17 residues. Per germline, CDR1 SGHKS and CDR2 YYEKEE (reference sequence). The junction had 11 bases not matched to a gene; V was cut back by 5 bases and J by 3 bases. In DNA, the CDR3 is TGTGCCAGCAGGGCTGCGGGACAGGGATTGGCTAATGAAAAACTGTTTTTT. Amino acid sequence: CASRAAGQGLANEKLFF. Full variable domain (missing parts from reference TRBV5-5 and TRBJ1-4): DAGVTQSPTHLIKTRGQQVTLRCSPISGHKSVSWYQQVLGQGPQFIFQYYEKEERGRGNFPDRFSARQFPNYSSELNVNALLLGDSALYLCASRAAGQGLANEKLFFGSGTQLSVL.

The CDR3 coding sequence is TGTGCCAGCAGCCAATGGGGACAGGGGTTTGTCAATGAGCAGTTCTTC. This codes for CASSQWGQGFVNEQFF. The chain links TRBV14 to TRBJ2-1, with TRBD1 matching over 10 bases. Per the germline V gene, CDR1 is SGHDN and CDR2 is FVKESK. The length of the CDR3 is 16 residues. Losses at the gene ends were 2 bases for V and 6 bases for J; bases not matched to a gene: 7.

The sample holds a few counts of this clone. The sample carries other DNA sequences with the same CDR3. This chain uses TRBV7-2 with TRBJ1-2, with unresolved D. Trimming took off 0 bases at V and 7 bases at J, with 9 bases between the two ends. This CDR3 contains 13 residues. Germline assignment: CDR1 SGHTA and CDR2 FQGNSA. The CDR3 loop is CASSLAGSGGYTF. CDR3 DNA sequence: TGTGCCAGCAGCTTAGCAGGGTCGGGTGGCTACACCTTC. Full variable domain (missing parts from reference TRBV7-2 and TRBJ1-2): GAGVSQSPSNKVTEKGKDVELRCDPISGHTALYWYRQSLGQGLEFLIYFQGNSAPDKSGLPSDRFSAERTGGSVSTLTIQRTQQEDSAVYLCASSLAGSGGYTFGSGTRLTVV.

CDR3 region: CASSLDSPDTDTQYF. The CDR3 DNA is TGCGCCAGCAGCTTGGACTCTCCGGACACAGATACGCAGTATTTT. This chain connects TRBV5-1 to TRBJ2-3, with D uncertain. Germline CDR1 and CDR2: SGHRS and YFSETQ. The CDR3 is 15 residues long. Between the trimmed V and J ends, which lost 0 bases and 2 bases, there was a span of 10 bases. Together with reference TRBV5-1 and TRBJ2-3, the CDR3 gives the full variable domain: KAGVTQTPRYLIKTRGQQVTLSCSPISGHRSVSWYQQTPGQGLQFLFEYFSETQRNKGNFPGRFSGRQFSNSRSEMNVSTLELGDSALYLCASSLDSPDTDTQYFGPGTRLTVL.

The chain has TRBV20-1 and TRBJ1-1, with D possibly matching TRBD1 (5 bases). The CDR3 consists of 11 residues. Trimming shortened V by 6 bases and J by 4 bases, and 9 bases separated the two germline ends. Looked up from germline, CDR1 is DFQATT and CDR2 is SNEGSKA (reference sequence). In DNA form, the CDR3 reads TGCAGTGCGGGGGGGTTCACTGAAGCTTTCTTT. It specifies CSAGGFTEAFF.

The chain uses TRBV27 and TRBJ1-2, with 8 bases fitting TRBD1. Germline V CDR1 and CDR2: MNHEY, SMNVEV (reference sequence). The CDR3 has 13 residues. The trim removed 6 bases at V and 5 bases at J, leaving 5 bases unmatched. In nucleotides, the CDR3 is TGTGCCAGCAGCACAGGGGGAAGTTATGGCTACACCTTC. This encodes CASSTGGSYGYTF.

This chain joins TRBV10-2 and TRBJ2-3; D assignment may be TRBD1 or TRBD2 (6 bases each). Germline loops: CDR1 WSHSY, CDR2 SAAADI. The CDR3 contains 15 residues. Trimming shortened V by 8 bases and J by 3 bases, and 18 bases separated the two germline ends. CDR3 DNA sequence: TGCGCCAGCGCCCGAGGGGTAGGGGGGACAGATACGCAGTATTTT. Residues: CASARGVGGTDTQYF.

V gene TRBV6-1 combines with J gene TRBJ2-5, with 10 nucleotides matching TRBD2. Germline loops: CDR1 MNHNS, CDR2 SASEGT. Unmatched junction bases numbered 6, after V lost 0 bases and J lost 5 bases. The CDR3 contains 16 residues. Here the CDR3 DNA reads TGTGCCAGCAGTGAAGCGGTGCGAGCGGGAGGGGAGACCCAGTACTTC. Encoded protein: CASSEAVRAGGETQYF.

The chain is built from TRBV28 and TRBJ2-7; D is possibly TRBD2 (6 bases). Trimming shortened V by 4 bases and J by 3 bases, and 16 bases separated the two germline ends. The CDR3 sequence is 15 residues long. Per the germline V gene, CDR1 is MDHEN and CDR2 is SYDVKM. CDR3 coding DNA: TGTGCCAGCAGTTCCCCAGCGGAGGGAATCTACGAGCAGTACTTC. This sequence encodes CASSSPAEGIYEQYF.

V usage is TRBV6-6 and J usage is TRBJ2-2, with 7 bases lining up with TRBD2. The V segment lost 2 bases and the J segment 0 bases; nucleotides outside the gene matches: 3. Germline V lookup: CDR1 MNHNY, CDR2 SVGAGI (reference sequence). This CDR3 region has 16 residues. This chain's CDR3 is CASSYVGGANTGELFF. The DNA of the CDR3 is TGTGCCAGCAGTTACGTGGGAGGGGCGAACACCGGGGAGCTGTTTTTT.

V gene TRBV7-9 combines with J gene TRBJ2-7; possible D gene TRBD2, 6 bases. V shed 5 bases and J shed 5 bases, with 19 bases lying between them. Germline-derived CDR1 and CDR2 are SEHNR and FQNEAQ (reference sequence). The CDR3 has 15 amino acids. CDR3 residues: CASSPQGLQLDEQYF. The CDR3 DNA reads as TGTGCCAGCAGCCCCCAGGGACTCCAACTCGACGAGCAGTACTTC.

This chain links TRBV10-3 with TRBJ2-3; D may be TRBD2 (6 bases). The CDR3 totals 14 residues. V was clipped by 3 bases and J by 5 bases, with 12 bases between them. Germline CDR1 ENHRY, CDR2 SYGVKD. CDR3 loop: CAISDGTVLDTQYF. The CDR3 DNA is TGTGCCATCAGTGACGGGACTGTGCTAGATACGCAGTATTTT.

This CDR3 reads CSAGTANTGELFF. The CDR3 bases are TGCAGCGCGGGGACGGCCAACACCGGGGAGCTGTTTTTT. V gene TRBV29-1 combines with J gene TRBJ2-2; the D call may be TRBD1 or TRBD2 (5 bases each). The germline V gene has CDR1 SQVTM and CDR2 ANQGSEA. V was cut by 7 bases and J by 2 bases, with 11 bases left in between. This CDR3 has 13 amino acids.

Remarks on this clone: This CDR3 is also generated by other DNA sequences in the sample. The chain links TRBV7-3 to TRBJ2-1; 11 bases are a match to TRBD1. In germline, CDR1 is SGHTA, CDR2 FQGTGA. The CDR3 has 14 residues. The junction had 3 bases not matched to a gene; V was cut back by 4 bases and J by 7 bases. The CDR3 sequence: CASSWTGGLNEQFF. The CDR3, as DNA: TGTGCCAGCAGCTGGACAGGGGGCCTGAATGAGCAGTTCTTC.

The genes are TRBV5-1 and TRBJ2-7; no clear D. This CDR3 comprises 15 residues. The V end lost 0 bases, the J end lost 6 bases, and 16 bases lay between the germline ends. Germline-derived CDR1 and CDR2 are SGHRS and YFSETQ. The CDR3 here is CASSLVSGSWVEQYF. The CDR3 DNA reads as TGCGCCAGCAGCTTGGTTAGTGGGTCTTGGGTCGAGCAGTACTTC.

V is TRBV7-9 and J is TRBJ1-2; D unclear. Per the germline V gene, CDR1 is SEHNR and CDR2 is FQNEAQ (reference sequence). The length of the CDR3 is 14 residues. V was pared by 0 bases and J by 8 bases, with 13 bases between. The CDR3 protein is CASSLAPTNLGYTF. The CDR3 nucleotides read TGTGCCAGCAGCTTAGCGCCAACCAACTTAGGCTACACCTTC.

CDR3: CASSATSEYNEQFF. The CDR3 DNA sequence: TGTGCCAGCAGCGCGACTAGCGAGTACAATGAGCAGTTCTTC. The chain uses TRBV7-9 and TRBJ2-1, with TRBD2 matching over 8 bases. This CDR3 is 14 amino acids long. The junction had 4 bases not matched to a gene; V was cut back by 5 bases and J by 4 bases. CDR1 is SEHNR, CDR2 FQNEAQ, per germline (reference sequence).